The 26 T cell receptor beta chains below were found in one sample sequenced in a study of CD8+CD57+ T cells in acquired aplastic anemia. Sequencing was done on patients that had shown CD8+CD57+ cell expansion by flow cytometry. CDR3 and TCR beta VDJ profiling relied on genomic DNA as the template. Each CDR3 protein gets one entry after TCRdb re-called the reads with MiXCR. The sample consists of around 130,000 distinct CDR3 sequences, under 60% of them appearing once. Sequenced material: sorted CD4+, CD8+, or CD8+CD57+ T cells (not recorded which) from PBMCs. These receptors were collected from a human donor with aplastic anemia.

The chain links TRBV15 to TRBJ1-2, with D uncertain. V was shortened by 0 bases and J by 5 bases, with 7 bases between the two germline ends. This CDR3 comprises 13 residues. Germline CDR1 and CDR2: LNHNV and YYDKDF (reference sequence). This chain's CDR3 is CATSRDFGYGYTF. CDR3 bases: TGTGCCACCAGCAGAGATTTCGGTTATGGCTACACCTTC. Based on the CDR3 plus reference TRBV15 and TRBJ1-2, the full variable domain is DAMVIQNPRYQVTQFGKPVTLSCSQTLNHNVMYWYQQKSSQAPKLLFHYYDKDFNNEADTPDNFQSRRPNTSFCFLDIRSPGLGDTAMYLCATSRDFGYGYTFGSGTRLTVV.

The CDR3 DNA sequence: TGCGCCAGCAGCTTGGTCGGGACAGGGGGTGGCTATGGCTACACCTTC. This codes for CASSLVGTGGGYGYTF. The rearrangement joins TRBV5-1 to TRBJ1-2; TRBD1 matches 11 bases. Germline-derived CDR1 and CDR2 are SGHRS and YFSETQ. Trimming removed 0 bases from V and 4 bases from J; junction bases left unmatched: 5. The CDR3 covers 16 residues.

This rearrangement joins TRBV7-2 to TRBJ2-5; D is uncertain. Germline V gene data show CDR1 as SGHTA and CDR2 as FQGNSA. The CDR3 covers 14 residues. Trimming left V 3 bases short and J 1 base short, with 9 bases between. DNA for the CDR3: TGTGCCAGCAGCTTCATGCGGAGCCAAGAGACCCAGTACTTC. It translates to CASSFMRSQETQYF.

The V gene is TRBV15, the J gene TRBJ1-1; D ambiguous. V gave up 8 bases and J gave up 1 base, with 8 bases separating them. CDR3 size: 12 residues. CDR1 is LNHNV, CDR2 YYDKDF, per germline (reference sequence). The CDR3 protein is CATAPANTEAFF. CDR3 coding DNA: TGTGCCACCGCGCCAGCGAACACTGAAGCTTTCTTT.

The V call is TRBV20-1, the J call TRBJ2-7; 7 nucleotides line up with TRBD1. Trimming cost V 6 bases and J 3 bases; bases outside gene matches: 11. Germline loops: CDR1 DFQATT, CDR2 SNEGSKA (reference sequence). This CDR3 comprises 14 residues. The DNA of the CDR3 is TGCAGTGCCAGCTCCACGGGGACAGACTACGAGCAGTACTTC. This translates into CSASSTGTDYEQYF.

Details on this clonotype: The junction departs from germline at one end; a sequencing error may be responsible. The J gene is TRBJ1-2, the V gene TRBV9; D perhaps matches TRBD1 (5 bases). Germline V gene data show CDR1 as SGDLS and CDR2 as YYNGEE. The CDR3 extends over 13 amino acids. CDR3 in DNA: TGTGCTAGCAGCGTAGATGCAGGGAACGGCTACACCTTC. Translated, it gives CASSVDAGNGYTF.

V and J are TRBV5-5 and TRBJ2-6; D gene uncertain. Germline values: CDR1 SGHKS, CDR2 YYEKEE (reference sequence). The CDR3 is 16 amino acids. The V end lost 0 bases, the J end lost 0 bases, and 7 bases lay between the germline ends. This CDR3 reads CASSLALGSGANVLTF. The CDR3, as DNA: TGTGCCAGCAGCTTGGCTCTTGGCTCTGGGGCCAACGTCCTGACTTTC.

This rearrangement joins TRBV29-1 to TRBJ1-2, with D possibly being TRBD1 (5 bases). Germline V lookup: CDR1 SQVTM, CDR2 ANQGSEA. The CDR3 is made up of 12 amino acids. Trimming shortened V by 6 bases and J by 3 bases, and 11 bases separated the two germline ends. The CDR3 loop is CSVVPGDYGYTF. In DNA, the CDR3 is TGCAGCGTGGTCCCGGGGGACTATGGCTACACCTTC.

The J gene is TRBJ1-2, the V gene TRBV6-4; D possibly corresponds to TRBD1 (6 bases). Germline V gene lookup returns CDR1 MRHNA and CDR2 SNTAGT. This CDR3 spans 13 amino acids. The ends were cut back, 3 bases at V and 2 bases at J, with 7 bases in the middle. The CDR3 DNA reads as TGTGCCAGCAGTGAGGGGGCGAACTATGGCTACACCTTC. This gives the protein CASSEGANYGYTF.

Worth noting for this clonotype: Relative to the germline gene, one junction end is altered; a read error may explain this. The V gene is TRBV19, the J gene TRBJ2-1; D not resolved. This CDR3 region has 12 residues. In germline, CDR1 is LNHDA, CDR2 SQIVND (reference sequence). This CDR3 is CASNELSNQQFF. For the CDR3, the DNA is TGTGCCAGTAACGAGTTGAGCAATCAGCAGTTCTTC. The whole variable domain, filled in from reference TRBV19 and TRBJ2-1, reads DGGITQSPKYLFRKEGQNVTLSCEQNLNHDAMYWYRQDPGQGLRLIYYSQIVNDFQKGDIAEGYSVSREKKESFPLTVTSAQKNPTAFYLCASNELSNQQFFGPGTRLTVL.

As to this clonotype: One end of the junction varies from germline; a read error may be responsible. This sequence joins TRBV19 and TRBJ2-1, with a tentative D call TRBD2 (6 bases). In germline, CDR1 is LNHDA, CDR2 SQIVND (reference sequence). The CDR3 runs to 15 residues. CDR3 in amino acids: CASTVGSSYNEQFTF. DNA of the CDR3: TGTGCCAGTACCGTCGGGAGCTCCTACAATGAGCAGTTCACATTC. Variable domain in full (rest from reference TRBV19 and TRBJ2-1): DGGITQSPKYLFRKEGQNVTLSCEQNLNHDAMYWYRQDPGQGLRLIYYSQIVNDFQKGDIAEGYSVSREKKESFPLTVTSAQKNPTAFYLCASTVGSSYNEQFTFGPGTRLTVL.

The chain is built from TRBV10-3 and TRBJ2-7, with D possibly matching TRBD1 (5 bases). There are 12 residues in the CDR3. V was shortened by 2 bases and J by 4 bases, with 6 bases between the two germline ends. CDR1 and CDR2 from the germline V gene are ENHRY and SYGVKD. CDR3 sequence reads: CAISEQGYEQYF. CDR3 sequence (DNA): TGTGCCATCAGTGAGCAGGGTTACGAGCAGTACTTC.

J is TRBJ1-4 and V is TRBV30; maybe TRBD1 (5 bases). Trimming took off 2 bases at V and 5 bases at J, with 9 bases between the two ends. Germline assignment: CDR1 GTSNPN and CDR2 SVGIG (reference sequence). The CDR3 length is 13 residues. This CDR3 reads CAWSRTLNEKLFF. The CDR3 nucleotides are TGTGCCTGGAGTAGGACACTAAATGAAAAACTGTTTTTT. The full variable domain, with the rest looked up from reference TRBV30 and TRBJ1-4, is SQTIHQWPATLVQPVGSPLSLECTVEGTSNPNLYWYRQAAGRGLQLLFYSVGIGQISSEVPQNLSASRPQDRQFILSSKKLLLSDSGFYLCAWSRTLNEKLFFGSGTQLSVL.

The V gene is TRBV25-1, the J gene TRBJ1-4; perhaps TRBD1 as D (5 bases). Germline CDR1 and CDR2: MGHDK and SYGVNS. This CDR3 has 14 amino acids. Trimming removed 8 bases at V and 0 bases at J, with 10 bases between. CDR3: CASQTVTTNEKLFF. In nucleotides, the CDR3 is TGTGCCAGCCAGACAGTTACAACTAATGAAAAACTGTTTTTT.

The chain couples TRBV29-1 to TRBJ1-5, with 10 bases that match TRBD1. J was trimmed by 4 bases and V by 5 bases; bases with no gene match: 8. Germline CDR1 SQVTM, CDR2 ANQGSEA. The CDR3 extends over 15 amino acids. The CDR3 nucleotides are TGCAGCGTTTGGGGTGGACAGGGGGAAAATCAGCCCCAGCATTTT. Its translation: CSVWGGQGENQPQHF. Based on the CDR3 plus reference TRBV29-1 and TRBJ1-5, the full variable domain is SAVISQKPSRDICQRGTSLTIQCQVDSQVTMMFWYRQQPGQSLTLIATANQGSEATYESGFVIDKFPISRPNLTFSTLTVSNMSPEDSSIYLCSVWGGQGENQPQHFGDGTRLSIL.

The V gene is TRBV30, the J gene TRBJ2-7; TRBD2 matches at 7 bases. Germline V gene sequence: CDR1 GTSNPN, CDR2 SVGIG (reference sequence). This CDR3 is 14 amino acids long. Trimming at V came to 1 base and at J to 2 bases, leaving 5 bases not matched to a gene. CDR3 sequence (DNA): TGTGCCTGGAGTGGACGGGGGGAGACCTACGAGCAGTACTTC. This translates into CAWSGRGETYEQYF.

J is TRBJ2-3 and V is TRBV7-3; D tentatively fits TRBD1 or TRBD2 (6 bases each). With 2 bases removed from V and 0 bases from J, the gap between germline ends came to 9 bases. The CDR3 is made up of 15 amino acids. Germline CDR1 SGHTA, CDR2 FQGTGA. The CDR3 DNA sequence: TGTGCCAGCAGCTTATGGGGGGCTAGCACAGATACGCAGTATTTT. Translated: CASSLWGASTDTQYF.

This chain connects TRBV10-3 to TRBJ1-2; D is uncertain. This CDR3 region has 17 residues. The germline gives CDR1 ENHRY, CDR2 SYGVKD. V was clipped by 2 bases and J by 0 bases, with 16 bases between them. The CDR3 reads CAISESPVGRANYGYTF. In DNA, the CDR3 is TGTGCCATCAGTGAGAGTCCGGTCGGGCGAGCTAACTATGGCTACACCTTC.

The J gene is TRBJ2-3, the V gene TRBV15; 7 nucleotides agree with TRBD2. Germline V gene lookup returns CDR1 LNHNV and CDR2 YYDKDF (reference sequence). CDR3 length equals 15 residues. V lost 3 bases to trimming and J lost 0 bases; unmatched junction nucleotides: 3. The CDR3 region has the DNA TGTGCCACCAGCAGGAGCGGGGTTAGCACAGATACGCAGTATTTT. Amino acids: CATSRSGVSTDTQYF. Supplemented by reference TRBV15 and TRBJ2-3, the full variable domain reads DAMVIQNPRYQVTQFGKPVTLSCSQTLNHNVMYWYQQKSSQAPKLLFHYYDKDFNNEADTPDNFQSRRPNTSFCFLDIRSPGLGDTAMYLCATSRSGVSTDTQYFGPGTRLTVL.

V gene TRBV2 combines with J gene TRBJ1-1; D not certain. Per germline, CDR1 SNHLY and CDR2 FYNNEI. The CDR3 has 10 amino acids. V gave up 6 bases and J gave up 5 bases, with 4 bases separating them. The CDR3 loop reads CASRRTEAFF. As DNA, the CDR3 is TGTGCCAGCAGGAGGACTGAAGCTTTCTTT.

The chain combines TRBV12-3 or TRBV12-4 with TRBJ1-6; D possibly corresponds to TRBD1 (6 bases). Trimming took 6 bases from V and 1 from J, leaving 7 bases between them. CDR3 length: 14 amino acids. CDR3 nucleotide sequence: TGTGCCAGCAGCACAGGGTCCTATAATTCACCCCTCCACTTT. Its translation: CASSTGSYNSPLHF.

The chain carries TRBV10-3 and TRBJ2-5; 10 bases agree with TRBD1. The CDR3 extends over 15 amino acids. Trimming removed 2 bases from V and 5 bases from J; junction bases left unmatched: 5. Germline CDR1 ENHRY, CDR2 SYGVKD. CDR3 DNA: TGTGCCATCAGTGAGACGGACAGGGGGTATGAGACCCAGTACTTC. It yields the protein CAISETDRGYETQYF.

This clonotype has only a few counts. V usage is TRBV10-1 and J usage is TRBJ2-7, with 7 nucleotides matching TRBD2. The V gene end was trimmed by 6 bases and the J gene end by 2 bases; junction bases not matched to a gene: 7. This CDR3 comprises 14 residues. CDR1 is WNHNN and CDR2 is SYGVQD in the germline V gene (reference sequence). CDR3: CASRAPGGPYEQYF. CDR3 in DNA: TGCGCCAGCAGGGCCCCGGGAGGACCCTACGAGCAGTACTTC.

The chain has TRBV7-2 and TRBJ2-1; no firm D call. Trimming left V 2 bases short and J 4 bases short, with 15 bases between. Germline V gene data show CDR1 as SGHTA and CDR2 as FQGNSA. This CDR3 is built from 16 residues. This chain's CDR3 is CASSLSGGGVYNEQFF. In DNA form, the CDR3 reads TGTGCCAGCAGCTTATCAGGCGGCGGAGTTTACAATGAGCAGTTCTTC. The full variable domain, completed using reference TRBV7-2 and TRBJ2-1, is GAGVSQSPSNKVTEKGKDVELRCDPISGHTALYWYRQSLGQGLEFLIYFQGNSAPDKSGLPSDRFSAERTGGSVSTLTIQRTQQEDSAVYLCASSLSGGGVYNEQFFGPGTRLTVL.

The genes are TRBV19 and TRBJ1-4; D gene uncertain. V dropped 10 bases and J dropped 8 bases, with 11 bases sitting between them. From germline, CDR1 is LNHDA and CDR2 SQIVND (reference sequence). This CDR3 comprises 11 residues. CDR3 sequence (DNA): TGTGCCACCGTGTTAGGGGAAAAACTGTTTTTT. This translates into CATVLGEKLFF.

As concerns this clonotype: Relative to the germline gene, one junction end is altered; a read error may explain this. J is TRBJ2-4 and V is TRBV19; 9 bases match TRBD1. Germline loops: CDR1 LNHDA, CDR2 SQIVND (reference sequence). The CDR3 is 14 amino acids. The DNA for the CDR3 is TGTGCCAGTAGTCGAAGGGGGACAGGGCAGTTGGTTGACTTC. Translated: CASSRRGTGQLVDF.